The clone carrying this TCR beta chain came up many times. What it recognizes is unknown. The sample is drawn from a study of T cell repertoires in cytomegalovirus infection. In the study overall: Evidence of both CMV infection and a matching HLA type came from public TCR beta signatures. Study conclusions and caveats: Pooled public TCR beta family frequency picked out CMV carriers with the relevant HLA. The ex vivo response was dominated by HLA-C-restricted CMV-specific TCR beta clonotypes.

TCRdb independently ran MiXCR on the reads; one entry per CDR3 protein. The sample shows just over 150,000 distinct CDR3 sequences, about a quarter of them seen only once. Per germline, CDR1 SGHVS and CDR2 FQNEAQ. The CDR3 is made up of 19 amino acids. Losses at the gene ends were 0 bases for V and 1 base for J; bases not matched to a gene: 11. The sequence came from a human donor in good health (CMV status not recorded). Some clones in this sample may be carry-over from other donors' samples. The V gene is TRBV7-8, the J gene TRBJ2-3, with 9 bases aligning to TRBD2. Input material: PBMCs. CDR3 nucleotide sequence: TGTGCCAGCAGCTTAGCCCTTAGTTCCGGGACTAGCCGCACAGATACGCAGTATTTT. Translating gives CASSLALSSGTSRTDTQYF.